This T cell receptor beta chain came from a study of blood T cell repertoires in COVID-19. The CDR3 spans 14 residues. Germline CDR1 and CDR2: SGHNT and YYREEE (reference sequence). Germline trimming cut 1 base from V and 4 bases from J; bases unmatched to any gene: 2. Authors' data handling: Reference gene primer amplification gave nucleated cell count estimates. Assay used: immunoSEQ multiplex PCR; TCRdb lists only in-frame clones, some missing. The DNA was the basis for D and trimming; V, J and clone size are from that table. The sample gives 55,000 to 85,000 clones, more than 75% of which show up once; roughly 11% is in the top ten.

This receptor was identified in a woman between 18 and 30 years old with acute or convalescent COVID-19. This chain uses TRBV5-4 with TRBJ2-3; 8 nucleotides line up with TRBD2. The sequencing input was peripheral blood. The CDR3 DNA sequence: TGTGCCAGCAGCTTGAGCGGGAGTGCAGATACGCAGTATTTT. Its translation is CASSLSGSADTQYF.